This is a list of T cell receptor beta chains from one sample in a study of T and B cells in COVID-19 patients. A single record per CDR3 protein comes from TCRdb applying MiXCR to the multiplex PCR reads. The sample has roughly 9,000 distinct CDR3 sequences, over 25% seen once. What was sequenced was blood. The source of these receptors is a human donor who had recovered from COVID-19. CDR3s include the opening cysteine and the closing phenylalanine or tryptophan. Each record gives: clone size, V gene, CDR3 length, D gene, J gene, CDR3 protein, CDR3 DNA. D genes are given only for firm matches. Not every row has a clone size; where given, it reads once, few, many or a size class.

many	TRBV6-5	13	TRBD2	TRBJ2-2	CASGKRGGGELFF	TGTGCCAGCGGCAAGCGGGGCGGCGGGGAGCTGTTTTTT
medium-sized	TRBV19	11	-	TRBJ2-5	CASTAAETQYF	TGTGCCAGTACTGCCGCGGAGACCCAGTACTTC
many	TRBV29-1	12	-	TRBJ1-1	CSVRKQGTEAFF	TGCAGCGTTCGAAAACAGGGCACAGAAGCTTTCTTT
medium-sized	TRBV19	16	-	TRBJ1-2	CASSISPSRANYGYTF	TGTGCCAGTAGTATCAGTCCCAGTCGAGCTAACTATGGCTACACCTTC
medium-sized	TRBV12-3/TRBV12-4	17	TRBD1	TRBJ2-6	CASSPRQGRAGANVLTF	TGTGCCAGCAGTCCCCGACAGGGGAGAGCTGGGGCCAACGTCCTGACTTTC
-	TRBV10-3	14	TRBD1	TRBJ2-7	CAIKGGTGAYEQYF	TGTGCCATCAAAGGTGGGACAGGGGCCTACGAGCAGTACTTC
medium-sized	TRBV19	14	-	TRBJ1-1	CASSIGSLNTEAFF	TGTGCCAGTAGTATAGGGAGTCTGAACACTGAAGCTTTCTTT
few	TRBV6-5	15	TRBD2	TRBJ2-7	CASSDLAGSSYEQYF	TGTGCCAGCAGTGACCTAGCGGGGAGCTCCTACGAGCAGTACTTC
medium-sized	TRBV19	14	TRBD1	TRBJ1-1	CASSIGTGNTEAFF	TGTGCCAGTAGTATTGGGACAGGGAACACTGAAGCTTTCTTT
many	TRBV29-1	15	TRBD1	TRBJ2-5	CSVEAPGGLQETQYF	TGCAGCGTTGAGGCCCCAGGGGGCCTCCAAGAGACCCAGTACTTC
-	TRBV5-1	14	-	TRBJ2-2	CASSLGQNTGELFF	TGCGCCAGCAGCTTGGGGCAGAACACCGGGGAGCTGTTTTTT
medium-sized	TRBV19	14	TRBD2	TRBJ2-1	CASMRTGGYGEQFF	TGTGCCAGTATGAGAACGGGAGGCTACGGTGAGCAGTTCTTC
-	TRBV18	14	-	TRBJ2-7	CASSPILGAYEQYF	TGTGCCAGCTCACCAATTTTGGGCGCCTACGAGCAGTACTTC
-	TRBV7-5	21	-	TRBJ2-3	CISVPEAKPLTSGKFRDTQYF	-
medium-sized	TRBV19	17	TRBD1	TRBJ1-4	CASSPATSGTGEEKLFF	TGTGCCAGTAGTCCCGCTACATCCGGGACAGGGGAGGAAAAACTGTTTTTT
-	TRBV24-1	14	TRBD1	TRBJ1-2	CATSALDREYGYTF	TGTGCCACCAGTGCTCTGGACAGGGAGTATGGCTACACCTTC
-	TRBV28	14	TRBD2	TRBJ2-1	CASDTAGGRNEQFF	TGTGCCAGCGACACAGCGGGAGGGAGGAATGAGCAGTTCTTC
-	TRBV10-3	15	TRBD1	TRBJ2-1	CAISATGGEYNEQFF	TGTGCCATCAGTGCGACAGGGGGAGAATACAATGAGCAGTTCTTC